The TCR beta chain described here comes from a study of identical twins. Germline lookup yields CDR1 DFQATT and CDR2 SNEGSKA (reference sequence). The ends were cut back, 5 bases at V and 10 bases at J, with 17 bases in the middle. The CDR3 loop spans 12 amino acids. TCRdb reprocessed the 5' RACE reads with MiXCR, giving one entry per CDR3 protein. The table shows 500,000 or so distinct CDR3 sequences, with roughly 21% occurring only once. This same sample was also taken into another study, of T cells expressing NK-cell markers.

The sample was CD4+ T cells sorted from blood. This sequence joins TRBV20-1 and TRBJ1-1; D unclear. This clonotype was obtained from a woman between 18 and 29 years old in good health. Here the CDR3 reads CSAPTLGPGAFF. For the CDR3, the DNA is TGCAGTGCTCCCACCCTCGGGCCCGGAGCTTTCTTT.